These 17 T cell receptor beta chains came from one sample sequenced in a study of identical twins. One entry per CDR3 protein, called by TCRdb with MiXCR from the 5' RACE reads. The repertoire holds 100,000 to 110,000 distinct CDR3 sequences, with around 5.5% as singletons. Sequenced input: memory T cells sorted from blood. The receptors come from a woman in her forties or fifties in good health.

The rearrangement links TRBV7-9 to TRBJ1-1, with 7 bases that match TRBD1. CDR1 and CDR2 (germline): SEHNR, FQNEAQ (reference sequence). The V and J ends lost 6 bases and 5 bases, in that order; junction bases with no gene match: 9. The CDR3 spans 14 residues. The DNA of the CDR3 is TGTGCCAGCAGTCTACAGGGGCAGAGGACTGAAGCTTTCTTT. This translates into CASSLQGQRTEAFF.

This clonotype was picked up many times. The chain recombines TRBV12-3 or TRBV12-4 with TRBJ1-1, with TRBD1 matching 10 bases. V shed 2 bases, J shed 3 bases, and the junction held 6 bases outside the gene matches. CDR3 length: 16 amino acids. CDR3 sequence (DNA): TGTGCCAGCAGTTTATTCACCGGGACAGGGGACACTGAAGCTTTCTTT. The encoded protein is CASSLFTGTGDTEAFF.

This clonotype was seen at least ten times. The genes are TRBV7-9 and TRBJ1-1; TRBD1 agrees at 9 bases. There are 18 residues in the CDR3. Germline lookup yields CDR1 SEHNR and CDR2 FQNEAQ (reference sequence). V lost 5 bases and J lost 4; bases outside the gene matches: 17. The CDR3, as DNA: TGTGCCAGCAGCCCTAGGCGCGGGACAGGGATCACGAGCACTGAAGCTTTCTTT. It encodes CASSPRRGTGITSTEAFF.

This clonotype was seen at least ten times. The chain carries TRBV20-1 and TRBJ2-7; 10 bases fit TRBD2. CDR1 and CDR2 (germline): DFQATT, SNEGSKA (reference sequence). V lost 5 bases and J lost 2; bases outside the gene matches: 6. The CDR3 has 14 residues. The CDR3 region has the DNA TGCAGTGCTGATCTAGCGGGAGCAACCTACGAGCAGTACTTC. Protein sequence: CSADLAGATYEQYF.

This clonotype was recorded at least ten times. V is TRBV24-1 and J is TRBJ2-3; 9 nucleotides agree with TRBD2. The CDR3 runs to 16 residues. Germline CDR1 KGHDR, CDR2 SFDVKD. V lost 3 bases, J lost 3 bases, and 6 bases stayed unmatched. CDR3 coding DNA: TGTGCCACCAGTGATATCGCGGGAGGGCCGACAGATACGCAGTATTTT. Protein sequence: CATSDIAGGPTDTQYF.

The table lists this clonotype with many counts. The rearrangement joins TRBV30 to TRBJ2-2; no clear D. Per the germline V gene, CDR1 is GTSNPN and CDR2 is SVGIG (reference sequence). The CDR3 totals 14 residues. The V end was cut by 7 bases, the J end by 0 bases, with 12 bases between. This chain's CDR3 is CASLPGTNTGELFF. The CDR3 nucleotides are TGTGCCTCGCTACCGGGTACGAACACCGGGGAGCTGTTTTTT.

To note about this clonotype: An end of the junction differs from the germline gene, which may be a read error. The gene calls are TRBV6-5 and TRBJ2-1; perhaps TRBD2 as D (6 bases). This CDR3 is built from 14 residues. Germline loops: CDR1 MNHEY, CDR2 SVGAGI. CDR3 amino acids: CASSQKAGPSPWVF. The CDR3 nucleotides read TGTGCCAGCAGTCAAAAGGCGGGACCTTCCCCGTGGGTCTTC.

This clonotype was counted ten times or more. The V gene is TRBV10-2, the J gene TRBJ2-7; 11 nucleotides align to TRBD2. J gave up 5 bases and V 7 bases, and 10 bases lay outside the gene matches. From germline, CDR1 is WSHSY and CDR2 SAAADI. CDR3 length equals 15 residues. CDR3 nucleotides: TGCGCCAGCAACCCAACTAGCGGGAGTGGGAACGAGCAGTACTTC. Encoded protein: CASNPTSGSGNEQYF.

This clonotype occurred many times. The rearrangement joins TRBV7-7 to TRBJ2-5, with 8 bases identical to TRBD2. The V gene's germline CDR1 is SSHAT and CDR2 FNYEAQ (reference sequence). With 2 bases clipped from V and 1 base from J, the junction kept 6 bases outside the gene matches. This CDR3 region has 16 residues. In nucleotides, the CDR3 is TGTGCCAGCAGCTTATCGCTGGGACTAGGCCAAGAGACCCAGTACTTC. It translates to CASSLSLGLGQETQYF.

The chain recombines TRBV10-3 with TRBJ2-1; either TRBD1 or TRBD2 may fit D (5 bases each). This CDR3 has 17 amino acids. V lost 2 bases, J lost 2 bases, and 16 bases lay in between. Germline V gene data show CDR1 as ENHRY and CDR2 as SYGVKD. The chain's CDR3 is CAISEGGLVGPYNEQFF. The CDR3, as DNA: TGTGCCATCAGTGAGGGGGGTTTAGTCGGCCCCTACAATGAGCAGTTCTTC.

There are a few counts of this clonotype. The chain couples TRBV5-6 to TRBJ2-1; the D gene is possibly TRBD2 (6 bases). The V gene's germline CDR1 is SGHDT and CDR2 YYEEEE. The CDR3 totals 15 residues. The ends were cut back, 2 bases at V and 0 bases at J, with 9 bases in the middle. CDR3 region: CASSFIGSSYNEQFF. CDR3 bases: TGTGCCAGCAGCTTCATCGGGAGCTCCTACAATGAGCAGTTCTTC.

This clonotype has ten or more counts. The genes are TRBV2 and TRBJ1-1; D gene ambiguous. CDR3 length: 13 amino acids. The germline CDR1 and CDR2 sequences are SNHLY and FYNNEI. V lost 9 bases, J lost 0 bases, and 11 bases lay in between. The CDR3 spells CASSTAMNTEAFF. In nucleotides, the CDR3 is TGTGCCAGTTCTACAGCAATGAACACTGAAGCTTTCTTT.

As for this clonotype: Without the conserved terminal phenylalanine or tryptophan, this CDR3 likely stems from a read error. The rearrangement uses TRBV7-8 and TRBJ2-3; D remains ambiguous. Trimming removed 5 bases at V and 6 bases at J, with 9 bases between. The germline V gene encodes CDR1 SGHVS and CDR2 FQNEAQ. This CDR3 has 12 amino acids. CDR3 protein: CASSPSDDTQYI. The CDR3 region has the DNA TGTGCCAGCAGCCCCAGCGACGATACGCAGTATATT.

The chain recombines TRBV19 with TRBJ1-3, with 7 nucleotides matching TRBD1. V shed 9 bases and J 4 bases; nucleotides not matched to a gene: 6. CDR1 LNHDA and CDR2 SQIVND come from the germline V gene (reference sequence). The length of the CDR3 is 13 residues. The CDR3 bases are TGTGCCAGCCAGGGGGGGGTCGGAAACACCATATATTTT. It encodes CASQGGVGNTIYF.

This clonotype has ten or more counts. The CDR3: CASRDRKDSPLHF. The CDR3 DNA follows: TGTGCCAGCAGGGACAGGAAGGACTCACCCCTCCACTTT. The chain employs TRBV6-1 and TRBJ1-6, with 7 bases aligning to TRBD1. CDR3 size: 13 residues. Germline values: CDR1 MNHNS, CDR2 SASEGT. J gave up 10 bases and V 6 bases, and 6 bases lay outside the gene matches.

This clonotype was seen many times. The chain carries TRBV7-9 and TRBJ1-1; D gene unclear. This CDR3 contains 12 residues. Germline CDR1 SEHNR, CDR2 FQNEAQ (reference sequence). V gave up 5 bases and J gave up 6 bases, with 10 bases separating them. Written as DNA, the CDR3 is TGTGCCAGCAGCCGTAGAGTAGCTGAAGCTTTCTTT. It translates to CASSRRVAEAFF.

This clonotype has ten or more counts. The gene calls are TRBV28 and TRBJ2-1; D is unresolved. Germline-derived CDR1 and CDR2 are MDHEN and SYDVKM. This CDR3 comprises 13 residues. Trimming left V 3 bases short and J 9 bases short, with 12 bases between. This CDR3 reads CASSLGREIEQFF. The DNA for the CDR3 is TGTGCCAGCAGTTTGGGTAGGGAAATTGAGCAGTTCTTC. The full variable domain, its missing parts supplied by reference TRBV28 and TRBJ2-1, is DVKVTQSSRYLVKRTGEKVFLECVQDMDHENMFWYRQDPGLGLRLIYFSYDVKMKEKGDIPEGYSVSREKKERFSLILESASTNQTSMYLCASSLGREIEQFFGPGTRLTVL.